Presented here are 31 T cell receptor beta chains from one specimen sequenced in a study of T cell repertoires in cytomegalovirus infection. These receptors are not linked to any known antigen. Each CDR3 protein is one row after TCRdb ran MiXCR on the reads. The sample lists about 900,000 distinct CDR3 sequences; roughly 31% were seen once. Specimen: cultured CD8+ T cells from PBMCs, collected from culture after CMV antigen stimulation. These receptors were obtained from a human donor in good health (CMV status not recorded). Some clones in this sample may be carry-over from other donors' samples.

This clonotype was seen repeatedly, ten times or more. This chain connects TRBV7-6 to TRBJ2-3, with TRBD2 as a possible D gene (6 bases). The V gene's germline CDR1 is SGHVS and CDR2 FNYEAQ. The V end lost 1 base, the J end lost 6 bases, and 29 bases lay between the germline ends. CDR3 size: 20 residues. CDR3: CASSLVGYRGLLAPQDTQYF. As DNA, the CDR3 is TGTGCCAGCAGCTTAGTGGGGTATCGGGGACTCCTTGCACCACAGGATACGCAGTATTTT.

This clonotype has only a few counts. The gene calls are TRBV6-1 and TRBJ2-7; D might be TRBD2 (7 bases). Germline CDR1 is MNHNS and CDR2 is SASEGT. There are 16 residues in the CDR3. Trimming took 0 bases from V and 4 from J, leaving 16 bases between them. The CDR3 DNA is TGTGCCAGCAGTGAAGCTACGGGGGGCCTTCCTTACGAGCAGTACGTC. Amino acid sequence: CASSEATGGLPYEQYV.

This clonotype has at least ten counts. As DNA, the CDR3 is TGTGCCAGCAGCAAAAGTGGGGGAGGGACAGTCTCCTACGAGCAGTACTTC. Translating gives CASSKSGGGTVSYEQYF. The chain uses TRBV7-8 and TRBJ2-7; D might be TRBD1 or TRBD2, each matching 7 bases. The CDR3 is made up of 17 amino acids. CDR1 is SGHVS, CDR2 FQNEAQ, per germline. Trimming stripped 5 bases from V and 0 bases from J, with 20 bases between. The full variable domain, completed using reference TRBV7-8 and TRBJ2-7, is GAGVSQSPRYKVAKRGQDVALRCDPISGHVSLFWYQQALGQGPEFLTYFQNEAQLDKSGLPSDRFFAERPEGSVSTLKIQRTQQEDSAVYLCASSKSGGGTVSYEQYFGPGTRLTVT.

This clonotype was found many times. The J gene is TRBJ1-1, the V gene TRBV7-2, with 7 bases identical to TRBD1. CDR1 and CDR2 (germline): SGHTA, FQGNSA. The CDR3 is made up of 13 amino acids. V shed 5 bases, J shed 6 bases, and the junction held 6 bases outside the gene matches. This chain's CDR3 is CASSLLQGSEAFF. CDR3 nucleotide sequence: TGTGCCAGCAGCCTCCTACAGGGGTCTGAAGCTTTCTTT.

A word on this clonotype: The junction does not match germline at one end; this may be a read error. CDR3 in DNA: TGTGTCAGCATTAGCGGGACTAGCGGGCCGAAAAACATTCAGTACTTC. This translates into CVSISGTSGPKNIQYF. This chain joins TRBV2 and TRBJ2-4; 12 bases are shared with TRBD2. From germline, CDR1 is SNHLY and CDR2 FYNNEI. CDR3 size: 16 residues.

This chain connects TRBV20-1 to TRBJ2-7; perhaps TRBD2 as D (6 bases). The CDR3 runs 15 residues. CDR1 and CDR2 (germline): DFQATT, SNEGSKA (reference sequence). CDR3 amino acids: CSTRVVEADYYEQYV. The CDR3, as DNA: TGCAGTACTAGAGTGGTCGAAGCGGACTACTACGAGCAGTACGTC.

This clonotype came up many times. This chain links TRBV7-6 with TRBJ2-1; 11 bases agree with TRBD2. CDR1 is SGHVS and CDR2 is FNYEAQ in the germline V gene. The CDR3 loop spans 15 amino acids. The V segment lost 6 bases and the J segment 7 bases; nucleotides outside the gene matches: 8. Here the CDR3 reads CASSYSGGALNEQFF. Written as DNA, the CDR3 is TGTGCCAGCAGTTATAGCGGGGGGGCCTTAAATGAGCAGTTCTTC. The full variable domain, completed using reference TRBV7-6 and TRBJ2-1, is GAGVSQSPRYKVTKRGQDVALRCDPISGHVSLYWYRQALGQGPEFLTYFNYEAQQDKSGLPNDRFSAERPEGSISTLTIQRTEQRDSAMYRCASSYSGGALNEQFFGPGTRLTVL.

This clonotype occurred a few times. The chain links TRBV7-9 to TRBJ2-2; TRBD2 aligns across 15 bases. The germline V gene encodes CDR1 SEHNR and CDR2 FQNEAQ (reference sequence). With 2 bases clipped from V and 4 bases from J, the junction kept 8 bases outside the gene matches. The CDR3 totals 19 residues. CDR3 nucleotide sequence: TGTGCCAGCAGCTTACCCCCCGGGACTAGCGGGGGGTTCACCGGGGAGCTGTTTTTT. Translated: CASSLPPGTSGGFTGELFF.

Only a few counts were recorded for this clonotype. The rearrangement links TRBV5-1 to TRBJ1-1; TRBD1 might be the D (5 bases). The germline V gene encodes CDR1 SGHRS and CDR2 YFSETQ. The length of the CDR3 is 14 residues. The V gene lost 4 bases and the J gene lost 1 base, with 11 bases spanning the gap. CDR3 protein: CASSEGPTNTEAFF. The CDR3 region has the DNA TGCGCCAGCAGCGAGGGACCGACGAACACTGAAGCTTTCTTT.

Many counts were recorded for this clonotype. This chain links TRBV4-3 with TRBJ2-2; D ambiguous. The CDR3 sequence is 16 residues long. Germline CDR1 reads LGHNA; CDR2 reads YSLEER. Deletions cut 1 base from V and 1 base from J, with 10 bases between. The DNA for the CDR3 is TGCGCCAGCAGCCAAGGGCTGGCAGTGAACACCGGGGAGCTGTTTTTT. It codes for CASSQGLAVNTGELFF.

The J gene is TRBJ2-3, the V gene TRBV4-2, with 9 bases matching TRBD2. This CDR3 region has 18 residues. The J segment lost 2 bases and the V segment lost 2 bases, leaving 11 bases of the junction unmatched. Germline V gene sequence: CDR1 LGHNA, CDR2 YNFKEQ. This CDR3 is CASSQSIGLAGLTDTQYF. The CDR3, as DNA: TGTGCCAGCAGCCAATCCATTGGGCTAGCGGGGCTCACAGATACGCAGTATTTT.

At least ten counts were recorded for this clonotype. The V call is TRBV7-6, the J call TRBJ2-2; D unresolved. Germline V lookup: CDR1 SGHVS, CDR2 FNYEAQ. The CDR3 is made up of 14 amino acids. The ends were cut back, 8 bases at V and 1 base at J, with 11 bases in the middle. The CDR3 here is CASYSGENTGELFF. The CDR3 DNA sequence: TGTGCCAGCTACTCTGGGGAGAACACCGGGGAGCTGTTTTTT.

The rearrangement uses TRBV4-1 and TRBJ2-3; no clear D gene. From germline, CDR1 is MGHRA and CDR2 YSYEKL. The CDR3 extends over 14 amino acids. V lost 4 bases, J lost 3 bases, and 11 bases lay in between. CDR3 coding DNA: TGCGCCAGCAGCCCGGAGCTTGGGACAGATACGCAGTATTTT. Protein sequence: CASSPELGTDTQYF.

The chain has TRBV5-6 and TRBJ1-1; D not certain. In germline, CDR1 is SGHDT, CDR2 YYEEEE. This CDR3 has 14 residues. The V end was cut by 1 base, the J end by 0 bases, with 7 bases between. This CDR3 reads CASSLHTLNTEAFF. CDR3 nucleotide sequence: TGTGCCAGCAGCTTGCACACATTGAACACTGAAGCTTTCTTT.

This clonotype was recorded many times. This chain joins TRBV6-2 or TRBV6-3 and TRBJ2-3, with D possibly being TRBD1 (5 bases). The CDR3 loop spans 14 amino acids. CDR1 and CDR2 from the germline V gene are MNHEY and SVGEGT. V lost 3 bases, J lost 6 bases, and 13 bases lay in between. The CDR3 sequence: CASSYVQGMDTQYF. Here the CDR3 DNA reads TGTGCCAGCAGTTATGTTCAGGGTATGGATACGCAGTATTTT.

This clonotype was detected a few times. The chain joins TRBV11-2 to TRBJ2-2; TRBD2 agrees at 7 bases. V lost 10 bases to trimming and J lost 5 bases; unmatched junction nucleotides: 7. Germline loops: CDR1 SGHAT, CDR2 FQNNGV. CDR3 size: 13 residues. Here the CDR3 reads CANRGEITGELFF. The CDR3 region has the DNA TGTGCCAACCGGGGGGAAATAACCGGGGAGCTGTTTTTT.

The chain's CDR3 is CASSYTGTGAGYTF. The CDR3 coding sequence is TGTGCCAGCAGTTACACCGGGACAGGAGCGGGCTACACCTTC. This rearrangement joins TRBV6-5 to TRBJ1-2, with TRBD1 matching 8 bases. The CDR3 is 14 residues long. Germline CDR1 MNHEY, CDR2 SVGAGI. After removal of 2 bases from V and 8 bases from J, the junction contained 7 bases not matched to a gene.

This clonotype was observed many times. The rearrangement uses TRBV12-3 or TRBV12-4 and TRBJ2-5, with TRBD2 matching 10 bases. J gave up 4 bases and V 7 bases, and 18 bases lay outside the gene matches. The CDR3 loop spans 18 amino acids. CDR3 in amino acids: CASTFSSGSGGHGETQYF. CDR3 nucleotide sequence: TGTGCCAGCACATTCTCCTCGGGTAGCGGGGGGCACGGAGAGACCCAGTACTTC.

There are a few counts of this clonotype. V usage is TRBV6-2 or TRBV6-3 and J usage is TRBJ1-3; TRBD1 might be the D (5 bases). Germline V gene lookup returns CDR1 MNHEY and CDR2 SVGEGT. V was clipped by 5 bases and J by 4 bases, with 15 bases between them. The CDR3 is made up of 15 amino acids. The CDR3 DNA reads TGTGCCAGCAGTATCCAGGGACCGAGAGGAAACACCATATATTTT. Its translation: CASSIQGPRGNTIYF.

Ten or more counts support this clonotype. J is TRBJ2-3 and V is TRBV7-6; the D gene is possibly TRBD1 (7 bases). There are 15 residues in the CDR3. Trimming took off 4 bases at V and 3 bases at J, with 14 bases between the two ends. Looked up from germline, CDR1 is SGHVS and CDR2 is FNYEAQ. CDR3 in amino acids: CASSYVTGRTDTQYF. The CDR3 DNA follows: TGTGCCAGCAGCTACGTGACAGGGAGGACAGATACGCAGTATTTT.

The rearrangement links TRBV6-1 to TRBJ1-5; D may be TRBD1 (5 bases). CDR3 length equals 13 residues. Germline assignment: CDR1 MNHNS and CDR2 SASEGT. V was clipped by 5 bases and J by 10 bases, with 15 bases between them. The CDR3 is CASSLWGGEPQHF. CDR3 DNA sequence: TGTGCCAGCAGTCTGTGGGGGGGGGAACCCCAGCATTTT.

The chain has TRBV27 and TRBJ1-6; 8 nucleotides line up with TRBD1. The CDR3 totals 15 residues. Unmatched junction bases numbered 15, after V lost 6 bases and J lost 14 bases. The germline V gene encodes CDR1 MNHEY and CDR2 SMNVEV (reference sequence). The CDR3 DNA is TGTGCCAGCAGCAGACAGGGGCTAACTGATTTGGCCCTCCACTTT. Its translation: CASSRQGLTDLALHF.

Comment on this clonotype: A much larger clone differs by one base, so this may be a read error. The chain couples TRBV7-6 to TRBJ2-1; TRBD1 matches at 7 bases. Germline V gene data show CDR1 as SGHVS and CDR2 as FNYEAQ. This CDR3 contains 16 residues. The CDR3 DNA sequence: TGTGTCAGCAGCTCCCGACAGGGTTCGGCCTACAATGAGCAGTTCTTC. It translates to CVSSSRQGSAYNEQFF.

CDR3 sequence: CASSGWTRRTQYF. In DNA, the CDR3 is TGTGCCAGCAGCGGATGGACGAGGAGAACCCAGTACTTC. The gene calls are TRBV27 and TRBJ2-5; D call uncertain. V gave up 6 bases and J gave up 8 bases, with 16 bases separating them. The CDR3 extends over 13 amino acids. Germline CDR1 MNHEY, CDR2 SMNVEV (reference sequence).

The V and J genes are TRBV15 and TRBJ2-7; 8 bases agree with TRBD2. V lost 4 bases to trimming and J lost 6 bases; unmatched junction nucleotides: 5. Germline V lookup: CDR1 LNHNV, CDR2 YYDKDF (reference sequence). This CDR3 region has 13 residues. CDR3 residues: CATSTGTRSEQYF. The CDR3 DNA is TGTGCCACCAGCACCGGGACTAGAAGCGAGCAGTACTTC.

This clonotype was seen a handful of times. V and J are TRBV5-6 and TRBJ1-6; a possible D gene is TRBD1 (5 bases). Germline V gene sequence: CDR1 SGHDT, CDR2 YYEEEE. Between the trimmed V and J ends, which lost 0 bases and 10 bases, there was a span of 14 bases. The CDR3 is 15 amino acids. DNA of the CDR3: TGTGCCAGCAGCTTGGTTCAGGGTGGACGCTCACCCCTCCACTTT. Amino acid sequence: CASSLVQGGRSPLHF.

This clonotype was detected only a few times. This rearrangement joins TRBV6-6 to TRBJ2-5; either TRBD1 or TRBD2 may supply D (6 bases each). Germline assignment: CDR1 MNHNY and CDR2 SVGAGI (reference sequence). The CDR3 covers 18 residues. V dropped 2 bases and J dropped 1 base, with 20 bases sitting between them. In DNA, the CDR3 is TGTGCCAGCAGTTACACCGTCGGGGGCCCTTATTCCCAAGAGACCCAGTACTTC. It yields the protein CASSYTVGGPYSQETQYF.

As to this clonotype: One junction end does not reproduce the germline sequence, and a read error may be involved. The chain uses TRBV7-6 and TRBJ1-5; D not certain. CDR3 length: 12 residues. Per the germline V gene, CDR1 is SGHVS and CDR2 is FNYEAQ. The CDR3 loop reads CASCLGNQPQHF. CDR3 sequence (DNA): TGTGCCAGCTGCTTGGGAAATCAGCCCCAGCATTTT.

The gene calls are TRBV7-4 and TRBJ1-2; tentative D call: TRBD1 (5 bases). Germline CDR1 is SGHVT and CDR2 is SQSDAQ. V lost 7 bases to trimming and J lost 2 bases, with 20 bases between them. This CDR3 is built from 16 residues. Written as DNA, the CDR3 is TGTGCCAGCACCCTTTTAGGGGATAATCCCAACTATGGCTACACCTTC. Translation gives CASTLLGDNPNYGYTF.

The chain is built from TRBV7-6 and TRBJ1-1; D is possibly TRBD1 (5 bases). The CDR3 contains 15 residues. V lost 1 base and J 3 bases, leaving 12 bases between the germline ends. Looked up from germline, CDR1 is SGHVS and CDR2 is FNYEAQ. The CDR3 sequence is CASSLELVGDTEAFF. CDR3 coding DNA: TGTGCCAGCAGCTTAGAGCTAGTAGGGGACACTGAAGCTTTCTTT.

This clonotype was observed a handful of times. The chain employs TRBV7-9 and TRBJ1-5; D is perhaps TRBD1 (5 bases). From germline, CDR1 is SEHNR and CDR2 FQNEAQ (reference sequence). CDR3 size: 20 residues. Trimming removed 1 base at V and 0 bases at J, with 22 bases between. CDR3 residues: CASSLGNDIGVDYSNQPQHF. For the CDR3, the DNA is TGTGCCAGCAGCTTAGGAAATGATATAGGGGTCGACTATAGCAATCAGCCCCAGCATTTT. Based on the CDR3 plus reference TRBV7-9 and TRBJ1-5, the full variable domain is DTGVSQNPRHKITKRGQNVTFRCDPISEHNRLYWYRQTLGQGPEFLTYFQNEAQLEKSRLLSDRFSAERPKGSFSTLEIQRTEQGDSAMYLCASSLGNDIGVDYSNQPQHFGDGTRLSIL.